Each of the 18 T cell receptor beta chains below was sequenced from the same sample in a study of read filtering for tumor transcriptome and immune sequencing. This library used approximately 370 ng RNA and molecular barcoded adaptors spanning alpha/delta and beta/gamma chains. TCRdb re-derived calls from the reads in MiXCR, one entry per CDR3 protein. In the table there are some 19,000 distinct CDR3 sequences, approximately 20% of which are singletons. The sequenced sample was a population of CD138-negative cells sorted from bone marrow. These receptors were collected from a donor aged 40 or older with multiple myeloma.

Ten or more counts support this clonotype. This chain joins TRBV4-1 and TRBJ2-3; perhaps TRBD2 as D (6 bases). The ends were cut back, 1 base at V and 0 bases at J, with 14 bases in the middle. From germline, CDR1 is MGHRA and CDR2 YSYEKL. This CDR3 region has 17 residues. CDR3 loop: CASSQGKASASTDTQYF. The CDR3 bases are TGCGCCAGCAGCCAAGGGAAGGCTAGCGCTAGCACAGATACGCAGTATTTT.

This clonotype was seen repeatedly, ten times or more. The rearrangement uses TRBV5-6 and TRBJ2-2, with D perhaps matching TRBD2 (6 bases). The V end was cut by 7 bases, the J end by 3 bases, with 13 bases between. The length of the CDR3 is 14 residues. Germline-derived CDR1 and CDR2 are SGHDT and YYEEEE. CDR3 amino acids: CASGYPGDTGELFF. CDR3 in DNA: TGTGCCAGCGGTTACCCGGGGGACACCGGGGAGCTGTTTTTT.

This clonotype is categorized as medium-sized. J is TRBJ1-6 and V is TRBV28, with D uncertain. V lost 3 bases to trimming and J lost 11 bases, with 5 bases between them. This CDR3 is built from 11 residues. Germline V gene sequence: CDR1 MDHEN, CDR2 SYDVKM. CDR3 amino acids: CASSFGPPLHF. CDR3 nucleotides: TGTGCCAGCAGTTTCGGGCCACCCCTCCACTTT.

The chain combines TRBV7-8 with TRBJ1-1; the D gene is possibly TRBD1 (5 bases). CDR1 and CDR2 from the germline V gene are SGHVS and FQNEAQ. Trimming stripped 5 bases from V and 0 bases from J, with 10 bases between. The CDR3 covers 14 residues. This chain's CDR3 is CASSPGRMNTEAFF. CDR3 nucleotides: TGTGCCAGCAGCCCGGGACGGATGAACACTGAAGCTTTCTTT.

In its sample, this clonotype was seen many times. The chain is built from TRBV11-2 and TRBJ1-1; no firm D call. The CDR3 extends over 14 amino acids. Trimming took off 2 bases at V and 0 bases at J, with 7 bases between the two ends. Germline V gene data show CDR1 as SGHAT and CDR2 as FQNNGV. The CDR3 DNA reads TGTGCCAGCAGCTTAAATTTGATGAACACTGAAGCTTTCTTT. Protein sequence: CASSLNLMNTEAFF.

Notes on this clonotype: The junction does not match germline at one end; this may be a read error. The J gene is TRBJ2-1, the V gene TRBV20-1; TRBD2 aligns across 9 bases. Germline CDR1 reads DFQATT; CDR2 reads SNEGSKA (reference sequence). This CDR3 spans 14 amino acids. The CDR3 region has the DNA TGCAGTGCTGTCAGCGGGAGGCACAACAGTGAGCAGTTCTTT. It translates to CSAVSGRHNSEQFF.

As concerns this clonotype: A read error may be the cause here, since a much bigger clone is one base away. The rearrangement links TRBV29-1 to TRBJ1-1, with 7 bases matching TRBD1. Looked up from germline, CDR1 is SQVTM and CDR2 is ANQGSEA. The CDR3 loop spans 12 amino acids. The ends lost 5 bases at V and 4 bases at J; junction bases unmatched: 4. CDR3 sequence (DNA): TGCAGCGTTATACAGGGGTTCACTGAAGCTTTCTTT. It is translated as CSVIQGFTEAFF.

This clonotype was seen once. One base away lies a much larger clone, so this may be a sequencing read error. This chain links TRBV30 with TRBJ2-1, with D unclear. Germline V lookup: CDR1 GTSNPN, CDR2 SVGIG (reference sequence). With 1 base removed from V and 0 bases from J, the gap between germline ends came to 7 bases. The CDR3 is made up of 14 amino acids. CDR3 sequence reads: CAWSDRSSYNEQFF. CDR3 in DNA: TGTGCCTGGAGTGATAGGAGCTCCTACAATGAGCAGTTCTTC.

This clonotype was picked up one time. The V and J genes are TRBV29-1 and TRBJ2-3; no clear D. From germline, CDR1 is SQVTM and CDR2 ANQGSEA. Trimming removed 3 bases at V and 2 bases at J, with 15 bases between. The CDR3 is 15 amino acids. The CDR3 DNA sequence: TGCAGCGTTGATGGCCGCCCCAGTACCACAGATACGCAGTATTTT. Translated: CSVDGRPSTTDTQYF.

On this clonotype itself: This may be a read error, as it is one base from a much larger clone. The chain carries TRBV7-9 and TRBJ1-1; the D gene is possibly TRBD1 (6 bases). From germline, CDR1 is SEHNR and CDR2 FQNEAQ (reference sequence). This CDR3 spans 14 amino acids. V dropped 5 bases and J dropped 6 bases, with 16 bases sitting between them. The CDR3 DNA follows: TGTGCCAGCAGCGTAGGACAGTGGGCCGCTGAAGCTTTCTTT. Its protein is CASSVGQWAAEAFF. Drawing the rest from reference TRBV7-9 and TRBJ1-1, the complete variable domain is DTGVSQNPRHKITKRGQNVTFRCDPISEHNRLYWYRQTLGQGPEFLTYFQNEAQLEKSRLLSDRFSAERPKGSFSTLEIQRTEQGDSAMYLCASSVGQWAAEAFFGQGTRLTVV.

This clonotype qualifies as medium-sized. The CDR3 here is CSVEDAEYNEQFF. CDR3 coding DNA: TGCAGCGTTGAAGATGCAGAGTACAATGAGCAGTTCTTC. This rearrangement joins TRBV29-1 to TRBJ2-1; the D is unclear. V dropped 0 bases and J dropped 4 bases, with 7 bases sitting between them. CDR1 SQVTM and CDR2 ANQGSEA come from the germline V gene. The length of the CDR3 is 13 residues.

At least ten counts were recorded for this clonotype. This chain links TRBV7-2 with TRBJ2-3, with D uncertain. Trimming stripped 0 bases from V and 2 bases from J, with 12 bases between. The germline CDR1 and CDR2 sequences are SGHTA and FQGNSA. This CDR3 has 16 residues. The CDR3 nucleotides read TGTGCCAGCAGCTTAGCGCTCGGGCTGTCCACAGATACGCAGTATTTT. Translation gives CASSLALGLSTDTQYF.

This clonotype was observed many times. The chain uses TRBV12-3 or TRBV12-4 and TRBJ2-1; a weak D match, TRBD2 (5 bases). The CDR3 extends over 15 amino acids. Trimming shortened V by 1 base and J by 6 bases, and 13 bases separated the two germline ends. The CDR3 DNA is TGTGCCAGCAGTTTAGGCGGGCAACCCCGCAATGAGCAGTTCTTC. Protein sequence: CASSLGGQPRNEQFF.

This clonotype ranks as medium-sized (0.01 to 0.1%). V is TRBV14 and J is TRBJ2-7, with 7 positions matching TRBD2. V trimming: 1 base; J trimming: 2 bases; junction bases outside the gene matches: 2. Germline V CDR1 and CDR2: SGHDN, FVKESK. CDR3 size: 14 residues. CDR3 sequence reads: CASSQVGTTYEQYF. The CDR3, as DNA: TGTGCCAGCAGCCAAGTCGGGACTACCTACGAGCAGTACTTC.

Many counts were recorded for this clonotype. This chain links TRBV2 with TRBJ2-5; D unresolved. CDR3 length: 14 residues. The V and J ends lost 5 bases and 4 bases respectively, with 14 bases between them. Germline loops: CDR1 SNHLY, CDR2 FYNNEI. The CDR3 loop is CASSPGTGLETQYF. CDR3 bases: TGTGCCAGCAGTCCGGGCACTGGGTTAGAGACCCAGTACTTC.

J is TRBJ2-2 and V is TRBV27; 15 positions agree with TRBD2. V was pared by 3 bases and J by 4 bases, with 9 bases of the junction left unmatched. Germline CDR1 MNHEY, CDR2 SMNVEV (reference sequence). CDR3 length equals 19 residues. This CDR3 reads CASSFSGLAGGRTTGELFF. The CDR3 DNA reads TGTGCCAGCAGTTTCTCGGGACTAGCGGGAGGACGAACCACCGGGGAGCTGTTTTTT.

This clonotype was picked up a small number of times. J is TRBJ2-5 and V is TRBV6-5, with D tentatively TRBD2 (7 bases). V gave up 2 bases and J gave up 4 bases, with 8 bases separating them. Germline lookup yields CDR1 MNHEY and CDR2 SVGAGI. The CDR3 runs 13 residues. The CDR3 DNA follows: TGTGCCAGCAGTTACAGGGGGGGAGAGACCCAGTACTTC. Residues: CASSYRGGETQYF.

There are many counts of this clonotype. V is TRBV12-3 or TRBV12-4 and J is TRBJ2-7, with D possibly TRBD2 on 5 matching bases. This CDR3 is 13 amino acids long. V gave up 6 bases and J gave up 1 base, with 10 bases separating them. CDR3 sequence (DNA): TGTGCCAGCAGCGGGGATACTTCCTACGAGCAGTACTTC. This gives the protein CASSGDTSYEQYF.